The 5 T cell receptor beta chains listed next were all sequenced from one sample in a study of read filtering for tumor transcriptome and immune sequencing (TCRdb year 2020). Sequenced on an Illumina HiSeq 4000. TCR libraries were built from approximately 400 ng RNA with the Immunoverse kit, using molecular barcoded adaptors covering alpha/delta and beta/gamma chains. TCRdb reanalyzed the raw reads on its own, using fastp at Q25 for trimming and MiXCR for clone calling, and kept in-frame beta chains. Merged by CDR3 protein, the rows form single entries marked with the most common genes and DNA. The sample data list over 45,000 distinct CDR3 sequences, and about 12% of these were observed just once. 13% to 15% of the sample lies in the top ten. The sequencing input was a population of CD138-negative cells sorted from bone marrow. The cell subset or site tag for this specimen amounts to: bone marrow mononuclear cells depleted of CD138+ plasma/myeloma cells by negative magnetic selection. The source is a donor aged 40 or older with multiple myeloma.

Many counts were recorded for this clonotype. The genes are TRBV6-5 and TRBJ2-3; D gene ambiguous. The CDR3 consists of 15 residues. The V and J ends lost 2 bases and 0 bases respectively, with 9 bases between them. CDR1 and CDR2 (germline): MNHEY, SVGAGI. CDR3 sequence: CASSYISTSTDTQYF. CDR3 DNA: TGTGCCAGCAGTTACATCAGTACAAGCACAGATACGCAGTATTTT.

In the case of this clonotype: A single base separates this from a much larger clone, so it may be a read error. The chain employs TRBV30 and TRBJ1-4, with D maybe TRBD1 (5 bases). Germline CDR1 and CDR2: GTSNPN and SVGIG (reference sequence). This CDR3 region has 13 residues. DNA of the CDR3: TGTGCCTGGAGTGTATCAGGGAATGAAAAACGGTTTTTT. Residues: CAWSVSGNEKRFF.

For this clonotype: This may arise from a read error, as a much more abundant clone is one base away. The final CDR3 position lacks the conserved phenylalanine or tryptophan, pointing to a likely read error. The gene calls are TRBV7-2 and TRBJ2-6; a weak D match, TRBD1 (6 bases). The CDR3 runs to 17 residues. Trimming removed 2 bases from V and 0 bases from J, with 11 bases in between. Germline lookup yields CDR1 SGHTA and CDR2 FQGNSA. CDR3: CASSLFGGNSGANVLTS. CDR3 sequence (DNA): TGTGCCAGCAGCTTATTTGGGGGCAACTCTGGGGCCAACGTCCTGACTTCC.

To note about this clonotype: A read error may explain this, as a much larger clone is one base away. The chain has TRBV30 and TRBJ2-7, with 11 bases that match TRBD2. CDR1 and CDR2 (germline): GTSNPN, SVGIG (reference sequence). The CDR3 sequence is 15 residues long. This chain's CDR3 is CAYTPTSGRPYEPYF. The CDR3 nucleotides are TGTGCCTACACACCTACTAGCGGGAGACCCTACGAGCCGTACTTC.

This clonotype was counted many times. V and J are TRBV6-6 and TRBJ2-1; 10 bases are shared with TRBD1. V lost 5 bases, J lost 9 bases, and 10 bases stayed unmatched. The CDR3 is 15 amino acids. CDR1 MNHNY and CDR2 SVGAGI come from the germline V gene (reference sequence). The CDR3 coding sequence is TGTGCCAGCAGTGTGGACAGGGGGAAGCGAAGTGAGCAGTTCTTC. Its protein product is CASSVDRGKRSEQFF.